The source of this T cell receptor (beta chain) is a study of T-cell reconstitution after alpha-beta-depleted transplantation in children (dated by TCRdb to the mid-2010s). In the study overall: Using TCR repertoire profiling, the study followed T-cell immune reconstitution in a quantitative way in children after TCRalphabeta/CD19-depleted allogeneic hematopoietic cell transplantation. Here is what the overall study found, with its caveats: The apparently early alphabetaT-cell count recovery about two months after transplant was reportedly dependent on only several hundred rapidly expanded clones derived from non-depleted graft cells. Over subsequent months, a decline in hyperexpanded clone frequencies was noted, and after one year, T-cell counts and TCRbeta diversity were mostly ascribed to newly produced T cells. The high TCRbeta diversity at day 60 in some patients was ascribed to recipient T cells and intrathymic progenitors that had survived conditioning.

Library preparation used PCR. TCRdb lists the instrument as Illumina HiSeq 2500. Molecular barcoding was employed in the preparation of TCR libraries, with unique molecular identifiers being used to normalize TCRbeta repertoire quantification. TCRdb itself trimmed the public reads at Q25 with fastp, ran MiXCR and retained productive beta chains. Rows matching on CDR3 protein sequence are summarized as one entry with the most common DNA and genes. In this sample the table shows around 670,000 distinct CDR3 sequences, roughly 13% of which occur a single time. The ten biggest clones cover 0.79% of the sample. This clonotype was picked up a small number of times. No antigen is known for it. Qualities for individual bases were not recorded, and no much larger clone is one base off. The label giving this sample's treatment or condition can be read as: allogeneic hematopoietic cell transplantation with graft depleted of TCRalphabeta T cells and CD19 B cells. TCRalphabeta/CD19-depleted allogeneic hematopoietic cell grafts were given to the transplant recipients, all of whom were children.

The sequence was obtained from a girl aged 2-9 years with congenital amegakaryocytic thrombocytopenia, due to receive a stem cell transplant. The sample in question was PBMCs, obtained before TCRalphabeta/CD19-depleted stem cell transplant.

The CDR3 sequence is CASSEFDRMGTQYF. The nucleotides are TGCGCCAGCAGTGAGTTTGACCGGATGGGGACCCAGTACTTC. This chain is built from TRBV10-2 and TRBJ2-5; the D gene is not confidently resolved. Trimming takes 1 base from V and 7 bases from J, and the germline ends sit 13 bases apart. Counted from cysteine to phenylalanine, this CDR3 has 14 amino acids. Only the CDR3 part of the read is kept: 42 bases, read in frame from the first base. Via the germline V gene, CDR1 is WSHSY and CDR2 SAAADI.